Given below is one TCR beta chain in context. The sample originates from a study of cytotoxic CD8 clonotypes in ibrutinib-treated CLL. The CDR3 has 14 amino acids. In germline, CDR1 is MNHEY, CDR2 SMNVEV (reference sequence). Trimming at V came to 5 bases and at J to 3 bases, leaving 6 bases not matched to a gene. The sequencing depth, 1 in 200,000 to 1 in 1 million T cells, was the target. Generated by immunoSEQ multiplex PCR, the TCRdb table keeps only in-frame clones and is missing some. The sample includes about 25,000 clones, around 74% of them seen just once. The rearrangement joins TRBV27 to TRBJ2-7; 8 bases match TRBD1. The material was PBMCs, obtained at disease progression, from a patient treated with ibrutinib. This receptor was obtained from a human donor with chronic lymphocytic leukemia. The CDR3 here is CASSLGTGRYEQYF. The CDR3 nucleotides are TGTGCCAGCAGTCTAGGGACAGGTCGCTACGAGCAGTACTTC.